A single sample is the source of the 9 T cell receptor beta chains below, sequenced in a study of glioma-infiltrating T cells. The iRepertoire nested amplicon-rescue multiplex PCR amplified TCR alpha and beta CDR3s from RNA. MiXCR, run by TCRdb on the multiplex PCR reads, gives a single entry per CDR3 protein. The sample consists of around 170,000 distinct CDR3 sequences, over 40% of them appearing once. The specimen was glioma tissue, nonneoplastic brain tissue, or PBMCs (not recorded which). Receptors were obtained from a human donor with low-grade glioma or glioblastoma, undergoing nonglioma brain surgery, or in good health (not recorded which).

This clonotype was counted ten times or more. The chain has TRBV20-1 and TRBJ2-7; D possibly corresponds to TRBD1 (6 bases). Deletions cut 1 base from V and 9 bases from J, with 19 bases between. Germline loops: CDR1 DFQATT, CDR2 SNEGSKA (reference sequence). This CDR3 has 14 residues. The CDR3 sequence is CSARGQVPMAGQYF. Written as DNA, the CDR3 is TGCAGTGCTAGAGGACAGGTGCCTATGGCCGGGCAGTACTTC.

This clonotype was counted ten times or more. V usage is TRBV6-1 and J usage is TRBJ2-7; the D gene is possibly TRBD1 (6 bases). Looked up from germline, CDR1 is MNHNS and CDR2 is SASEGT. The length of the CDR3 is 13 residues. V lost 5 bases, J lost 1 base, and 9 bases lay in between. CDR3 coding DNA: TGTGCCAGCAGTCGGGACAAGTCCTACGAGCAGTACTTC. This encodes CASSRDKSYEQYF.

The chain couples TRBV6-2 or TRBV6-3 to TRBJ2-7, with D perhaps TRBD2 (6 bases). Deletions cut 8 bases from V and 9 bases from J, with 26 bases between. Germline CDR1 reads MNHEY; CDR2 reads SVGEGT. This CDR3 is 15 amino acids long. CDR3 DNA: TGTGCCAGCCTCGATCTAGCGTCGTTTACGCGGGGGCAGTACTTC. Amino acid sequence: CASLDLASFTRGQYF.

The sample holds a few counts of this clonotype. The CDR3 protein is CASSFRQGNNQPQHF. CDR3 coding DNA: TGTGCCAGCAGCTTTCGACAGGGGAACAATCAGCCCCAGCATTTT. V usage is TRBV5-6 and J usage is TRBJ1-5, with TRBD1 matching over 8 bases. Losses at the gene ends were 2 bases for V and 3 bases for J; bases not matched to a gene: 4. Germline V lookup: CDR1 SGHDT, CDR2 YYEEEE. CDR3 size: 15 residues.

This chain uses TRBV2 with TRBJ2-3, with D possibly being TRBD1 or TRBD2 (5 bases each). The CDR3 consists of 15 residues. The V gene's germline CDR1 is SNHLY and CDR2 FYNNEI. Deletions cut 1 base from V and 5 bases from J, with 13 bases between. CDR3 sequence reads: CASSEGRGAQDTQYF. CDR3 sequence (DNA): TGTGCCAGCAGTGAAGGGAGAGGGGCACAAGATACGCAGTATTTT.

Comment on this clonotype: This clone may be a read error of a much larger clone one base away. The CDR3, as DNA: TGTGCCAGCACCTCAAGGACGGCGAACACTGAAGCTTTCTTT. Protein sequence: CASTSRTANTEAFF. The rearrangement links TRBV12-3 or TRBV12-4 to TRBJ1-1, with unresolved D. The CDR3 contains 14 residues. Trimming took 7 bases from V and 1 from J, leaving 13 bases between them.

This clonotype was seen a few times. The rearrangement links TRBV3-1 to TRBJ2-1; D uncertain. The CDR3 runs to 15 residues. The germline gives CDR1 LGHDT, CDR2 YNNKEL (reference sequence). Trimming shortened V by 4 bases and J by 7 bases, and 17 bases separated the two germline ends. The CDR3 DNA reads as TGTGCCAGCAGCCTCGCCCCTGAGCGTACGAATGAGCAGTTCTTC. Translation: CASSLAPERTNEQFF.

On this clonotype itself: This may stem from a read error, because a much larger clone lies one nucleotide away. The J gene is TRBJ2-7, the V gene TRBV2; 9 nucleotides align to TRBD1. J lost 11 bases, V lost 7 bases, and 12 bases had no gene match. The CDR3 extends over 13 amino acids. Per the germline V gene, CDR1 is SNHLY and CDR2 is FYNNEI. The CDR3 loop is CASTRDREETEYF. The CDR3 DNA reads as TGTGCCAGCACACGGGACAGGGAAGAGACCGAGTACTTC.

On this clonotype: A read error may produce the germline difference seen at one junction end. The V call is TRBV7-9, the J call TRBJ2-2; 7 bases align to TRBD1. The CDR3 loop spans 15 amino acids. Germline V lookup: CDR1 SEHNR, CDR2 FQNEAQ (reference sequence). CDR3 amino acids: CASSYGQVITGELFF. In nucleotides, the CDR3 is TGTGCCAGCAGCTACGGACAGGTGATTACCGGGGAGCTGTTTTTC.